Below, 23 T cell receptor beta chains from the same sample are listed, as sequenced in a study of CD8+CD57+ T cells in acquired aplastic anemia listed by TCRdb under 2018. Flow cytometry had shown CD8+CD57+ cell expansion in the patients selected for sequencing. TCRdb shows the sequencer as Illumina HiSeq 2000. TCR beta VDJ combination and CDR3 sequence profiling used genomic DNA as the template. TCRdb reworked the public reads: Q25 trimming with fastp, MiXCR clone assembly, productive beta chains retained. Rows matching on CDR3 protein sequence are summarized as one entry with the most common DNA and genes. Present in this sample are around 250,000 distinct CDR3 sequences, approximately 86% of which were seen just once. Over 35% of the sample comes from the top ten. Material: sorted CD4+, CD8+, or CD8+CD57+ T cells (not recorded which) from PBMCs. The receptors stem from a human donor with aplastic anemia.

Note on this clonotype: At one end, the junction sequence differs from germline, possibly due to a read error. This chain links TRBV7-8 with TRBJ2-3; possibly TRBD1 or TRBD2 for D (6 bases each). This CDR3 comprises 14 residues. Germline V CDR1 and CDR2: SGHVS, FQNEAQ. CDR3 sequence: CASSLEGGGTTLYF. The CDR3 bases are TGTGCCAGCAGCTTAGAGGGAGGCGGGACAACGCTGTACTTT.

In DNA, the CDR3 is TGCAGTGCTGGATTGCAGGGCGGCTACGAGCAGTACGTC. Translating it yields CSAGLQGGYEQYV. V and J are TRBV20-1 and TRBJ2-7, with D possibly TRBD1 on 5 matching bases. Trimming shortened V by 5 bases and J by 3 bases, and 14 bases separated the two germline ends. CDR1 and CDR2 (germline): DFQATT, SNEGSKA (reference sequence). The CDR3 sequence is 13 residues long.

As to this clonotype: As the CDR3 is not closed by the conserved phenylalanine or tryptophan, this likely results from a read error. It is unclear where the CDR3 begins or ends on the DNA, so no DNA is shown, and the CDR3 is as TCRdb lists it. V and J are TRBV2 and TRBJ2-1; the listed D gene, TRBD1, was not tested against the DNA. The CDR3 adds up to 16 amino acids, both ends counted. Looked up from germline, CDR1 is SNHLY and CDR2 is FYNNEI. The CDR3 loop reads CASGDGGTDTQDEHPG.

About this clonotype: The CDR3 end shows no conserved phenylalanine or tryptophan, and so a read error is likely. No DNA is shown, since the ends of the CDR3 on it are uncertain; the CDR3 is the one TCRdb lists. The chain has TRBV9 and TRBJ2-7. 12 amino acids form the CDR3, both terminal residues included. The germline CDR1 and CDR2 sequences are SGDLS and YYNGEE. CDR3 sequence reads: CASSADTYKNTE.

The chain employs TRBV7-8 and TRBJ2-3, with D tentatively TRBD1 or TRBD2 (7 bases each). CDR1 and CDR2 from the germline V gene are SGHVS and FQNEAQ. The V and J ends lost 8 bases and 14 bases respectively, with 23 bases between them. The CDR3 covers 13 residues. The CDR3 here is CASGAGGTVTTYF. Here the CDR3 DNA reads TGTGCCAGCGGGGCCGGGGGGACAGTTACGACGTATTTT. The full variable domain, in which reference TRBV7-8 and TRBJ2-3 provide the parts outside the CDR3, is GAGVSQSPRYKVAKRGQDVALRCDPISGHVSLFWYQQALGQGPEFLTYFQNEAQLDKSGLPSDRFFAERPEGSVSTLKIQRTQQEDSAVYLCASGAGGTVTTYFGPGTRLTVL.

This clonotype occurred many times. In nucleotides, the CDR3 is TGCGCCAGCAGCCCCGCCGGAGCAACAGAGCAGTACTTC. Its protein product is CASSPAGATEQYF. The chain uses TRBV5-1 and TRBJ2-7; D unclear. In germline, CDR1 is SGHRS, CDR2 YFSETQ. Between the trimmed V and J ends, which lost 4 bases and 7 bases, there was a span of 15 bases. There are 13 residues in the CDR3.

J is TRBJ1-2 and V is TRBV24-1; D remains ambiguous. This CDR3 contains 13 residues. Germline assignment: CDR1 KGHDR and CDR2 SFDVKD. Trimming shortened V by 4 bases and J by 10 bases, and 15 bases separated the two germline ends. The CDR3 protein is CATSDPGGGDYTF. For the CDR3, the DNA is TGTGCCACCAGTGACCCCGGCGGAGGTGACTACACCTTC.

Worth noting for this clonotype: One end of the junction varies from germline; a read error may be responsible. The V and J genes are TRBV7-9 and TRBJ2-5; no reliable D call. CDR1 and CDR2 from the germline V gene are SEHNR and FQNEAQ (reference sequence). CDR3 length equals 14 residues. In nucleotides, the CDR3 is TGTGCCACCAGCAGACGCAGCGAGCAGGATACCCGGTGTTTC. Translating gives CATSRRSEQDTRCF.

This clonotype was seen only once. The V and J genes are TRBV7-8 and TRBJ2-5, with a possible D match to TRBD2 (5 bases). Trimming removed 1 base at V and 11 bases at J, with 20 bases between. Germline assignment: CDR1 SGHVS and CDR2 FQNEAQ. The length of the CDR3 is 15 residues. Here the CDR3 reads CASSLGGGAHAQQYF. The CDR3 coding sequence is TGTGCCAGCAGCTTAGGAGGAGGTGCCCATGCGCAGCAGTACTTC.

The rearrangement links TRBV7-8 to TRBJ1-3, with D hard to call. CDR1 is SGHVS, CDR2 FQNEAQ, per germline. The V gene lost 3 bases and the J gene lost 16 bases, with 25 bases spanning the gap. The CDR3 totals 15 residues. The CDR3 DNA reads as TGTGCCAGCAGCTTTGCGGGAGGTCCTGGTAAGACCAATTATTTT. Amino acid sequence: CASSFAGGPGKTNYF.

The V call is TRBV24-1, the J call TRBJ1-5; perhaps TRBD1 as D (5 bases). The germline V gene encodes CDR1 KGHDR and CDR2 SFDVKD. This CDR3 is built from 17 residues. V lost 3 bases, J lost 3 bases, and 17 bases lay in between. The CDR3 region has the DNA TGTGCCACCAGTGATACGACTAGCGGGACCGACAATCAGCCCCAGCATTTT. It specifies CATSDTTSGTDNQPQHF.

This chain links TRBV7-8 with TRBJ2-1; TRBD2 might be the D (6 bases). CDR1 and CDR2 from the germline V gene are SGHVS and FQNEAQ. The CDR3 sequence is 16 residues long. V was clipped by 0 bases and J by 13 bases, with 22 bases between them. CDR3 sequence: CASSLAGGTDQQYQFF. The CDR3 DNA follows: TGTGCCAGCAGCTTAGCGGGAGGTACCGATCAGCAGTATCAGTTCTTC.

The chain employs TRBV12-3 or TRBV12-4 and TRBJ1-4, with 12 bases identical to TRBD1. Trimming removed 4 bases from V and 3 bases from J; junction bases left unmatched: 6. The CDR3 spans 17 residues. CDR3 residues: CASSSEGQGASNEKLFF. In nucleotides, the CDR3 is TGTGCCAGCAGTTCAGAGGGACAGGGGGCGTCTAATGAAAAACTGTTTTTT.

This clonotype has at least ten counts. The rearrangement uses TRBV9 and TRBJ2-1, with D possibly TRBD2 on 6 matching bases. Trimming shortened V by 0 bases and J by 5 bases, and 12 bases separated the two germline ends. CDR3 size: 15 residues. Germline assignment: CDR1 SGDLS and CDR2 YYNGEE. This CDR3 is CASSVGAGTNNEQFF. The CDR3 bases are TGTGCCAGCAGCGTAGGAGCGGGTACCAACAATGAGCAGTTCTTC.

The J gene is TRBJ2-3, the V gene TRBV9; no definite D call. The ends were cut back, 0 bases at V and 12 bases at J, with 17 bases in the middle. Germline V gene sequence: CDR1 SGDLS, CDR2 YYNGEE. The CDR3 has 14 residues. The CDR3 DNA reads TGTGCCAGCAGCGTAGAGGAGAACTCCTACAATCAGTATTTT. This translates into CASSVEENSYNQYF.

About this clonotype itself: The junction differs from germline at one of its ends, possibly a read error. The chain carries TRBV7-6 and TRBJ2-3, with TRBD2 as a possible D gene (7 bases). The CDR3 loop spans 14 amino acids. Looked up from germline, CDR1 is SGHVS and CDR2 is FNYEAQ. In nucleotides, the CDR3 is TGTGCCAGCAGCTTAGGGGGGGGCCCCGATAGGCCCAATTTT. This sequence encodes CASSLGGGPDRPNF.

The CDR3 sequence: CASSDRGYSNQPQHF. The CDR3 region has the DNA TGTGCCAGTAGCGACAGGGGATATAGCAATCAGCCCCAGCATTTT. This chain uses TRBV19 with TRBJ1-5; TRBD1 aligns across 8 bases. Germline V gives CDR1 LNHDA, CDR2 SQIVND (reference sequence). CDR3 length: 15 residues. V lost 6 bases, J lost 0 bases, and 4 bases stayed unmatched.

This sequence joins TRBV7-9 and TRBJ2-5; D may be TRBD2 (7 bases). The CDR3 consists of 15 residues. CDR1 and CDR2 from the germline V gene are SEHNR and FQNEAQ (reference sequence). Trimming cost V 3 bases and J 3 bases, with 14 bases left between them. Written as DNA, the CDR3 is TGTGCCAGCAGCTTCGGCGGGGGCGGAAAAGAGACCCAGTACTTC. Its translation is CASSFGGGGKETQYF.

On this clonotype: A junction boundary mismatches the germline segment, possibly from a read error. The chain employs TRBV7-2 and TRBJ2-1, with D maybe TRBD2 (6 bases). The CDR3 extends over 15 amino acids. Germline values: CDR1 SGHTA, CDR2 FQGNSA. The CDR3 DNA follows: TGTGCCAGCAGCTTAGCGGGAGGCCCCAATACGCAGCATTTCTTC. Amino acid sequence: CASSLAGGPNTQHFF.

Of note for this clonotype: A read error is likely, as this CDR3 ends without the conserved phenylalanine or tryptophan. It is unclear where the CDR3 begins or ends on the DNA, so no DNA is shown, and the CDR3 is as TCRdb lists it. This CDR3 reads CATGRGSAQAPHYC. The chain recombines TRBV2 with TRBJ2-7; whether TRBD1, the table's D call, matches the DNA was not checked. With termini counted, the CDR3 has 14 amino acids. From germline, CDR1 is SNHLY and CDR2 FYNNEI.

Comments on this clonotype: A clone one base away is much larger, so this may be a read error. This chain connects TRBV7-8 to TRBJ2-7; 7 bases map to TRBD2. The germline V gene encodes CDR1 SGHVS and CDR2 FQNEAQ. The CDR3 is 14 amino acids. The CDR3 region is CASSLAGGADTQYV. The CDR3 DNA reads as TGTGCCAGCAGCTTAGCGGGAGGGGCCGATACGCAGTATGTC.

The rearrangement joins TRBV7-2 to TRBJ2-1; D gene ambiguous. Per germline, CDR1 SGHTA and CDR2 FQGNSA. V lost 1 base and J 4 bases, leaving 11 bases between the germline ends. The CDR3 contains 15 residues. The CDR3 is CASSLGPGQYNEQFF. In nucleotides, the CDR3 is TGTGCCAGCAGCTTAGGGCCGGGCCAATACAATGAGCAGTTCTTC.

J is TRBJ2-7 and V is TRBV9; 8 positions agree with TRBD1. This CDR3 is 16 amino acids long. V shed 5 bases and J 6 bases; nucleotides not matched to a gene: 16. Germline loops: CDR1 SGDLS, CDR2 YYNGEE. Written as DNA, the CDR3 is TGTGCCAGCAGGGCACCGGGACAGGCCAACCAGGCCGAGCAGTACGTC. This encodes CASRAPGQANQAEQYV.